These 2 T cell receptor beta chains were all obtained from the same sample, sequenced in a study of blood T cell repertoires in COVID-19. TCRdb's copy holds only in-frame clones and misses some; the assay was immunoSEQ multiplex PCR. The table records about 120,000 clones, approximately 80% of them present only once. The material sequenced was peripheral blood. The receptors shown here come from a human donor in a cohort sampled during active COVID-19.

The rearrangement uses TRBV3-1 (or the pseudogene TRBV3-2) and TRBJ2-2, with D unclear. The CDR3 consists of 13 residues. Germline values: CDR1 LGHDT, CDR2 YNNKEL (reference sequence). Trimming cost V 1 base and J 6 bases, with 6 bases left between them. The CDR3 DNA sequence: TGTGCCAGCAGCCAAGGGGCCGCCGGGGAGCTGTTTTTT. This codes for CASSQGAAGELFF.

V gene TRBV3-1 (or the pseudogene TRBV3-2) combines with J gene TRBJ2-5, with TRBD2 as a possible D gene (5 bases). Germline lookup yields CDR1 LGHDT and CDR2 YNNKEL (reference sequence). This CDR3 has 14 amino acids. V was clipped by 0 bases and J by 5 bases, with 10 bases between them. This CDR3 reads CASSQEVGGETQYF. CDR3 coding DNA: TGTGCCAGCAGCCAAGAGGTGGGCGGGGAGACCCAGTACTTC.